The 29 T cell receptor beta chains given below trace back to one sample, sequenced in a study of T cell repertoires in cytomegalovirus infection. A single record per CDR3 protein comes from TCRdb applying MiXCR to the reads. The table has approximately 260,000 distinct CDR3 sequences, less than 25% seen once; the top ten hold approximately 20%. The antigens of these receptors remain unknown. The sample was cultured PBMCs, taken from culture after CMV antigen stimulation. The source is a human donor in good health (CMV status not recorded). Some clones in this sample may be carry-over from other donors' samples.

This clonotype occurred many times. The J gene is TRBJ2-3, the V gene TRBV7-2; D gene ambiguous. Germline CDR1 is SGHTA and CDR2 is FQGNSA. The V and J ends lost 1 base and 4 bases respectively, with 9 bases between them. CDR3 size: 14 residues. This CDR3 is CASSLGSIADTQYF. The CDR3 nucleotides are TGTGCCAGCAGCTTAGGGTCAATTGCAGATACGCAGTATTTT.

This clonotype appeared many times. The V gene is TRBV7-3, the J gene TRBJ1-6, with D uncertain. The germline V gene encodes CDR1 SGHTA and CDR2 FQGTGA. This CDR3 has 13 amino acids. Trimming shortened V by 8 bases and J by 7 bases, and 12 bases separated the two germline ends. The CDR3 protein is CASGVRGNSPLHF. CDR3 nucleotides: TGTGCCAGCGGGGTTCGGGGAAATTCACCCCTCCACTTT.

The chain recombines TRBV20-1 with TRBJ2-1; D uncertain. The length of the CDR3 is 13 residues. CDR1 and CDR2 (germline): DFQATT, SNEGSKA (reference sequence). Trimming took off 6 bases at V and 3 bases at J, with 12 bases between the two ends. This chain's CDR3 is CSARLKNYNEQFF. The CDR3, as DNA: TGCAGTGCCCGGTTGAAGAACTACAATGAGCAGTTCTTC.

V usage is TRBV5-1 and J usage is TRBJ2-5, with D maybe TRBD2 (7 bases). CDR3 length: 14 residues. Trimming cost V 2 bases and J 5 bases, with 13 bases left between them. Germline V gene data show CDR1 as SGHRS and CDR2 as YFSETQ. The CDR3 protein is CASSFRGARETQYF. The CDR3 DNA reads as TGCGCCAGCAGCTTTCGGGGGGCGCGGGAGACCCAGTACTTC.

The chain carries TRBV20-1 and TRBJ2-3; 9 bases line up with TRBD2. The ends lost 6 bases at V and 1 base at J; junction bases unmatched: 2. Germline V gives CDR1 DFQATT, CDR2 SNEGSKA (reference sequence). The CDR3 is 13 residues long. The CDR3 here is CSARLAGTDTQYF. CDR3 nucleotide sequence: TGCAGTGCCAGACTAGCGGGCACAGATACGCAGTATTTT.

This clonotype was recorded many times. The chain links TRBV7-6 to TRBJ1-1; a weak D match, TRBD1 (6 bases). Germline CDR1 reads SGHVS; CDR2 reads FNYEAQ. The ends were cut back, 1 base at V and 4 bases at J, with 10 bases in the middle. This CDR3 has 14 amino acids. In DNA form, the CDR3 reads TGTGCCAGCAGCTTAGGGTGGGGGCCCACTGAAGCTTTCTTT. This sequence encodes CASSLGWGPTEAFF.

The J gene is TRBJ1-5, the V gene TRBV19; TRBD1 aligns across 10 bases. The junction had 7 bases not matched to a gene; V was cut back by 5 bases and J by 6 bases. Germline-derived CDR1 and CDR2 are LNHDA and SQIVND (reference sequence). This CDR3 has 15 amino acids. The CDR3 coding sequence is TGTGCCAGTAGTGGAATCGGGACAGGGGTTCAGCCCCAGCATTTT. As protein: CASSGIGTGVQPQHF.

The rearrangement uses TRBV4-1 and TRBJ2-5, with 8 bases lining up with TRBD2. Trimming removed 0 bases from V and 5 bases from J; junction bases left unmatched: 8. The germline V gene encodes CDR1 MGHRA and CDR2 YSYEKL. The CDR3 spans 16 residues. The CDR3 DNA reads TGCGCCAGCAGCCAAGATGGAGCGGGAGTAGGGGAGACCCAGTACTTC. Translation: CASSQDGAGVGETQYF.

This clonotype was recorded a few times. The chain couples TRBV6-1 to TRBJ1-1; D unclear. The V gene's germline CDR1 is MNHNS and CDR2 SASEGT. The V gene lost 2 bases and the J gene lost 8 bases, with 6 bases spanning the gap. The CDR3 consists of 11 residues. DNA for the CDR3: TGTGCCAGCAGTGAACGGCTGGAAGCTTTCTTT. Translating gives CASSERLEAFF.

This clonotype was picked up a small number of times. The chain carries TRBV27 and TRBJ2-3; D is unclear. The CDR3 spans 13 residues. Trimming took 2 bases from V and 2 from J, leaving 5 bases between them. Germline V lookup: CDR1 MNHEY, CDR2 SMNVEV (reference sequence). CDR3 protein: CASSLPYTDTQYF. DNA for the CDR3: TGTGCCAGCAGTTTACCCTACACAGATACGCAGTATTTT.

V gene TRBV7-9 combines with J gene TRBJ2-7, with D possibly being TRBD1 (6 bases). This CDR3 has 13 amino acids. Germline V gives CDR1 SEHNR, CDR2 FQNEAQ (reference sequence). Trimming pared 4 bases from V and 1 base from J, leaving 8 bases between. The CDR3 bases are TGTGCCAGCAGCTCGACAGGATCCTACGAGCAGTACGTC. Translating it yields CASSSTGSYEQYV.

The chain joins TRBV10-3 to TRBJ1-4; no clear D. The germline V and J ends were trimmed by 0 bases and 7 bases, with 12 bases remaining between them. The CDR3 runs 15 residues. Germline V CDR1 and CDR2: ENHRY, SYGVKD. The CDR3, as DNA: TGTGCCATCAGTGAGTCGAAGCATGATCGTGAAAAACTGTTTTTT. Protein: CAISESKHDREKLFF.

This clonotype occurred a few times. This rearrangement joins TRBV5-6 to TRBJ2-3; TRBD2 is a possible D gene (5 bases). Germline V lookup: CDR1 SGHDT, CDR2 YYEEEE. This CDR3 has 14 amino acids. V gave up 4 bases and J gave up 6 bases, with 15 bases separating them. DNA for the CDR3: TGTGCCAGCAGCGGAGGCTTCCGGTCGGATACGCAGTATTTT. It translates to CASSGGFRSDTQYF. Full variable domain (rest looked up from reference TRBV5-6 and TRBJ2-3): DAGVTQSPTHLIKTRGQQVTLRCSPKSGHDTVSWYQQALGQGPQFIFQYYEEEERQRGNFPDRFSGHQFPNYSSELNVNALLLGDSALYLCASSGGFRSDTQYFGPGTRLTVL.

This chain links TRBV19 with TRBJ2-3; 10 bases map to TRBD2. Trimming at V came to 3 bases and at J to 4 bases, leaving 19 bases not matched to a gene. The CDR3 covers 20 residues. Germline-derived CDR1 and CDR2 are LNHDA and SQIVND (reference sequence). CDR3 protein: CASSIQGLAGVPVDSDTQYF. DNA of the CDR3: TGTGCCAGTAGTATCCAAGGGCTAGCGGGAGTTCCGGTTGATTCAGATACGCAGTATTTT.

This rearrangement joins TRBV12-3 or TRBV12-4 to TRBJ1-2; 7 bases align to TRBD1. V trimming: 6 bases; J trimming: 4 bases; junction bases outside the gene matches: 11. The CDR3 contains 15 residues. CDR3 amino acids: CASSPGGREGYGYTF. CDR3 bases: TGTGCCAGCAGCCCAGGGGGACGGGAGGGCTATGGCTACACCTTC.

The CDR3 nucleotides read TGTGCCAGCAGACCAAAGTTCCGTCAGGGGAGAGATATCGATGAGCAGTACGTC. This translates into CASRPKFRQGRDIDEQYV. This sequence joins TRBV2 and TRBJ2-7; weak D call: TRBD1 (6 bases). V was shortened by 6 bases and J by 7 bases, with 31 bases between the two germline ends. CDR1 and CDR2 (germline): SNHLY, FYNNEI. The CDR3 spans 18 residues.

The sample holds a few counts of this clonotype. This chain links TRBV28 with TRBJ2-7; TRBD2 is a possible D gene (5 bases). This CDR3 region has 12 residues. The germline V gene has CDR1 MDHEN and CDR2 SYDVKM. Trimming removed 5 bases from V and 4 bases from J, with 9 bases in between. CDR3 sequence: CASSGEGYEQYF. In DNA, the CDR3 is TGTGCCAGCAGTGGAGAGGGTTACGAGCAGTACTTC.

This clonotype was seen a handful of times. The V and J genes are TRBV4-3 and TRBJ1-1; TRBD1 is a possible D gene (5 bases). Germline assignment: CDR1 LGHNA and CDR2 YSLEER. V was cut by 0 bases and J by 0 bases, with 8 bases left in between. The CDR3 has 15 amino acids. CDR3 in amino acids: CASSQELGVNTEAFF. The CDR3 coding sequence is TGCGCCAGCAGCCAAGAGTTAGGGGTGAACACTGAAGCTTTCTTT.

The J gene is TRBJ2-2, the V gene TRBV2; D is unclear. V was clipped by 1 base and J by 11 bases, with 11 bases between them. CDR3 size: 13 residues. CDR1 and CDR2 (germline): SNHLY, FYNNEI. This CDR3 is CASSEEFDIELFF. CDR3 coding DNA: TGTGCCAGCAGTGAAGAATTTGATATTGAGCTGTTTTTT.

This clonotype was counted only a few times. The CDR3 spells CASSLYSGRLTDTQYF. DNA of the CDR3: TGTGCCAGCAGTTTATATAGCGGGAGGCTCACAGATACGCAGTATTTT. The V call is TRBV27, the J call TRBJ2-3, with 10 bases matching TRBD2. CDR1 MNHEY and CDR2 SMNVEV come from the germline V gene (reference sequence). The CDR3 consists of 16 residues. The V and J ends lost 1 base and 2 bases, in that order; junction bases with no gene match: 3.

This clonotype was observed a handful of times. V and J are TRBV4-1 and TRBJ1-4; 8 bases line up with TRBD1. This CDR3 contains 13 residues. V trimming: 5 bases; J trimming: 7 bases; junction bases outside the gene matches: 3. Germline V lookup: CDR1 MGHRA, CDR2 YSYEKL. Here the CDR3 reads CASSDRGREKLFF. CDR3 in DNA: TGCGCCAGCAGCGACAGGGGTCGTGAAAAACTGTTTTTT.

Only a few counts were recorded for this clonotype. V and J are TRBV7-9 and TRBJ1-4; D may be TRBD1 (5 bases). This CDR3 has 16 amino acids. The germline V and J ends were trimmed by 1 base and 4 bases, with 13 bases remaining between them. Germline V gives CDR1 SEHNR, CDR2 FQNEAQ (reference sequence). Here the CDR3 reads CASSLGGGTLNEKLFF. The CDR3 DNA reads TGTGCCAGCAGCTTAGGTGGAGGGACCCTTAATGAAAAACTGTTTTTT.

The CDR3 is CASSYQTGVAYNEQFF. CDR3 nucleotide sequence: TGTGCCAGCAGTTACCAGACGGGCGTTGCCTACAATGAGCAGTTCTTC. This chain links TRBV6-2 or TRBV6-3 with TRBJ2-1; no clear D gene. V was cut by 2 bases and J by 2 bases, with 13 bases left in between. The V gene's germline CDR1 is MNHEY and CDR2 SVGEGT. This CDR3 comprises 16 residues.

This clonotype came up many times. The CDR3 here is CASTPVRRSYEQYF. The CDR3 region has the DNA TGTGCCAGCACCCCAGTCCGGCGATCTTACGAGCAGTACTTC. This chain joins TRBV6-2 or TRBV6-3 and TRBJ2-7; D is uncertain. The V end was cut by 7 bases, the J end by 4 bases, with 17 bases between. Germline CDR1 is MNHEY and CDR2 is SVGEGT. The CDR3 has 14 residues.

This clonotype was found a few times. The chain is built from TRBV19 and TRBJ2-7; D remains unclear. The CDR3 is 13 residues long. Germline V gene data show CDR1 as LNHDA and CDR2 as SQIVND (reference sequence). V dropped 6 bases and J dropped 3 bases, with 12 bases sitting between them. The CDR3: CASSELTDYEQYF. The CDR3 nucleotides are TGTGCCAGTAGCGAACTGACCGACTACGAGCAGTACTTC.

The V gene is TRBV6-2 or TRBV6-3, the J gene TRBJ2-7; 9 bases line up with TRBD1. Germline CDR1 is MNHEY and CDR2 is SVGEGT. The CDR3 extends over 14 amino acids. The CDR3 is CATQSWTGDDEQYF. The CDR3 DNA sequence: TGTGCAACTCAGAGTTGGACAGGGGACGACGAGCAGTACTTC.

This clonotype was found many times. The CDR3 region has the DNA TGTGCCAGCAGCCCCGGTACGCAGTATTTT. It encodes CASSPGTQYF. V and J are TRBV7-2 and TRBJ2-3, with no clear D. The germline CDR1 and CDR2 sequences are SGHTA and FQGNSA. Deletions cut 5 bases from V and 8 bases from J, with 5 bases between. The CDR3 spans 10 residues. Combining the CDR3 with reference TRBV7-2 and TRBJ2-3 gives the whole variable domain GAGVSQSPSNKVTEKGKDVELRCDPISGHTALYWYRQSLGQGLEFLIYFQGNSAPDKSGLPSDRFSAERTGGSVSTLTIQRTQQEDSAVYLCASSPGTQYFGPGTRLTVL.

This chain uses TRBV19 with TRBJ2-1; 8 bases align to TRBD2. Losses at the gene ends were 5 bases for V and 0 bases for J; bases not matched to a gene: 12. CDR3 size: 18 residues. Per the germline V gene, CDR1 is LNHDA and CDR2 is SQIVND (reference sequence). CDR3 nucleotide sequence: TGTGCCAGTAGTTACCGGGGGGTAGCGGGGAGCTCCTACAATGAGCAGTTCTTC. Its translation: CASSYRGVAGSSYNEQFF.

Only a few counts were recorded for this clonotype. The rearrangement uses TRBV20-1 and TRBJ2-5; 7 nucleotides line up with TRBD1. Germline trimming cut 0 bases from V and 5 bases from J; bases unmatched to any gene: 9. The CDR3 extends over 15 amino acids. Germline loops: CDR1 DFQATT, CDR2 SNEGSKA (reference sequence). The CDR3 coding sequence is TGCAGTGCTAGAGAACCCAGGGGGATCGGGGAGACCCAGTACTTC. Amino acid sequence: CSAREPRGIGETQYF.